Below, one TCR beta chain is given with its context. The source of the sample is a study of blood T cell repertoires in COVID-19. The wider study: The United States, Italy and Spain supplied acute and convalescent COVID-19 samples. T cells, B-cell-depleted T cells, or PBMCs provided the cDNA or gDNA that served as material.

Profiled with immunoSEQ multiplex PCR; TCRdb holds only in-frame clones, not every one. The repertoire holds roughly 200,000 clones, with 75% to 90% as singletons. The germline gives CDR1 SGHTA, CDR2 FQGNSA. V shed 5 bases, J shed 6 bases, and the junction held 13 bases outside the gene matches. The CDR3 is 15 amino acids. The V gene is TRBV7-2, the J gene TRBJ2-7; 7 bases map to TRBD2. Sequencing input: PBMCs or T cells enriched from blood (not recorded which). The source is a woman in her twenties or thirties who had been exposed to COVID-19. CDR3 nucleotides: TGTGCCAGCAGCCCTCCGGGACTAACAGGTCTCGAGCAGTACTTC. Its protein is CASSPPGLTGLEQYF.